This TCR beta chain was observed in a study of post-analysis software for immune sequencing data (dated by TCRdb to between 2014 and 2017). A note on the overall study: Relapsing-remitting, secondary progressive and progressive-relapsing multiple sclerosis were recorded as disease courses, and subtype annotation was lacking for some patients. A subset of samples was prepared in parallel using single-end sample barcoding, then pooled and co-amplified after Illumina adapter ligation. The patient repertoires were compared against fewer than twelve previously published healthy control repertoires obtained from donors aged roughly 6 to 28 years.

Broad study findings and their caveats: Significantly higher frequencies in patients than in controls were found for five or six TRBV segments, including TRBV5-6, TRBV5-1 and TRBV20-1. Direct clustering with F measure showed strong co-clustering of samples prepared in the same batch, prompting a batch-effect correction. Normalized Chao1 diversity was significantly lower in multiple sclerosis patients than controls, suggesting substantial peripheral T-cell clonal expansion. The multiple sclerosis patient group was slightly younger than the control group.

TCR beta repertoires were profiled from peripheral blood of 13 young patients with multiple sclerosis to demonstrate the VDJtools post-analysis software. The multiple sclerosis patients were children and adolescents ranging in age from roughly 6 to 16 years. On this clonotype: Which antigen it targets is not known. No base-level quality is on record; no much larger clone is a single base apart.

A distance of 11 bases separates the germline ends of V and J, which lose 1 base and 13 bases respectively. For CDR1 and CDR2, the germline V gene lists SGHDT and YYEEEE. The CDR3 runs 11 residues from the cysteine to the phenylalanine. Only the CDR3 region is kept as DNA, spanning 33 bases read in frame from base 1. Library prep was done by PCR. The listed sequencing device is Illumina HiSeq 2500. To reduce PCR and sequencing biases, unique molecular identifiers were incorporated into the TCR beta cDNA libraries. Every 1 to 10 million input T cells yielded approximately 500,000 cDNA molecules, meaning each molecule approximated one T cell. Patient libraries were prepared and sequenced with the same protocol used for the earlier healthy control dataset. Within a given batch, samples were prepared together, multiplexed and sequenced on the same HiSeq lane. Per the original workflow: Raw barcoded reads were processed with MIGEC, discarding single-read molecular identifier groups before consensus assembly and CDR3 extraction. VDJtools was used for post-analysis of the clonotype tables, with diversity normalized by down-sampling every dataset to the smallest sample size. In repertoire overlap clustering, CDR3 amino acid sequences, but not nucleotide sequences, were matched to correct batch-related cross-sample contamination. TCRdb took the public reads, trimmed them with fastp at Q25, ran MiXCR for clone calling and kept in-frame beta chains. Every distinct CDR3 protein forms one entry, paired with its most common genes and DNA. TCRdb, not the authors, supplied the V and J calls. The sample table shows about 500,000 distinct CDR3 sequences, and roughly 45% are seen once. Of the sample, over 10% falls within the top ten clones.

The TCR comes from a girl aged 10-17 years with multiple sclerosis. In this chain, TRBV5-6 is recombined with TRBJ2-5; D gene: possibly TRBD1, on 5 matching bases. Specimen: blood. The CDR3 protein is CASSLQGLGYF. The DNA sequence is TGTGCCAGCAGCTTGCAGGGATTGGGGTACTTC.